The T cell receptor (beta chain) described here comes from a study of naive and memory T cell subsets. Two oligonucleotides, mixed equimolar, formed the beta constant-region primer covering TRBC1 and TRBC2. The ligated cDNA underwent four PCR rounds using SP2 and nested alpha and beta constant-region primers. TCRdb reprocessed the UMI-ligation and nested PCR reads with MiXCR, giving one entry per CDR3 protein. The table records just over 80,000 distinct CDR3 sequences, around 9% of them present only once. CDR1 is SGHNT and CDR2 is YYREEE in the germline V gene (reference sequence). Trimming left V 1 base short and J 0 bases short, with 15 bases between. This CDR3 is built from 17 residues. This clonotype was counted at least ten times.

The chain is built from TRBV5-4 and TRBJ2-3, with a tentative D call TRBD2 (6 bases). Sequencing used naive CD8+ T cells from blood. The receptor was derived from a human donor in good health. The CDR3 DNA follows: TGTGCCAGCAGCTTGTATGGGACTGAGCCTAGCACAGATACGCAGTATTTT. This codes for CASSLYGTEPSTDTQYF.